This T cell receptor beta chain was recorded in a study of T cells in localized non-small cell lung cancer. Germline-derived CDR1 and CDR2 are SGHDT and YYEEEE. The CDR3 is 13 amino acids. Trimming removed 1 base from V and 9 bases from J; junction bases left unmatched: 4. A note on this clone: Antigen specificity is unknown.

The method was immunoSEQ multiplex PCR; TCRdb's version includes in-frame clones alone and lacks a portion of them. This sample has about 64,000 clones, with 81% found just once. Study outcomes and limitations: Multi-region tumor sequencing was not done, so intratumor heterogeneity could not be excluded. Tumor trailed uninvolved adjacent lung in T cell clonality, which peaked there. Among the top 100 tumor clones, a median around 62 appeared in adjacent lung.

The material sequenced was PBMCs, taken before any cancer treatment. V and J are TRBV5-6 and TRBJ1-5, with 7 bases identical to TRBD1. This clonotype was sampled from a man aged 40 to 70 with stage II lung adenocarcinoma. In DNA form, the CDR3 reads TGTGCCAGCAGCTTGCCAGGGGACAGGCCCCAGCATTTT. Protein: CASSLPGDRPQHF.